This paragraph reports one T cell receptor (beta chain). This sample was taken from a study of blood T cell repertoires in COVID-19. Assay: immunoSEQ multiplex PCR; the TCRdb copy retains only in-frame clones and omits some. The table shows approximately 360,000 clones, with around nine tenths occurring only once. V was clipped by 1 base and J by 2 bases; unmatched bases: 4. Germline V lookup: CDR1 SNHLY, CDR2 FYNNEI. This CDR3 contains 15 residues. The sample comprised PBMCs or T cells enriched from blood (not recorded which). The chain combines TRBV2 with TRBJ1-2, with 7 bases matching TRBD1. This receptor was identified in a woman aged 25 to 39 with acute COVID-19. Here the CDR3 reads CASSEDRDRNYGYTF. The CDR3 DNA reads TGTGCCAGCAGTGAAGATCGGGACAGAAACTATGGCTACACCTTC.